The entry below describes one TCR beta chain. V lost 2 bases, J lost 10 bases, and 16 bases stayed unmatched. The germline gives CDR1 LNHNV, CDR2 YYDKDF (reference sequence). The CDR3 covers 18 residues. The sample belongs to a study of shared clonotypes between healthy human individuals. Tens of thousands of T cell genomes (roughly 190 ng DNA) went into each sorted-subset replicate. Method: immunoSEQ multiplex PCR; TCRdb's copy keeps in-frame clones and lacks some. Of about 1.5 million clones listed, 95% to 97% were seen once; the top ten hold more than 0.9%. CD4+ cells underwent separation, giving CD45RA+ naive and CD45RA-negative memory subsets.

Input material: naive CD4+ T cells sorted from blood. The sample's subset: CD45RA+ positively selected. The chain couples TRBV15 to TRBJ2-1; TRBD2 matches at 11 bases. The clonotype was recovered from a man younger than 45 in good health. The CDR3 reads CATSRNRGRLAGFNEQFF. In DNA, the CDR3 is TGTGCCACCAGCAGAAACAGAGGGAGACTAGCGGGATTTAACGAGCAGTTCTTC.